The 21 T cell receptor beta chains reported below all come from one sample, sequenced in a study of blood T cell repertoires in COVID-19. The table came from immunoSEQ multiplex PCR; TCRdb's copy has only in-frame clones and leaves some out. Here the sample spans some 110,000 clones, roughly 81% being singletons. The sequencing sample was made of peripheral blood. Receptor source: a man in his forties with acute or convalescent COVID-19.

The CDR3 DNA follows: TGTGCCAGCAGTTGGACTAGCGCCTACAATGAGCAGTTCTTC. This encodes CASSWTSAYNEQFF. This chain joins TRBV6-6 and TRBJ2-1; TRBD2 aligns across 9 bases. The CDR3 extends over 14 amino acids. The V gene end was trimmed by 4 bases and the J gene end by 2 bases; junction bases not matched to a gene: 0. Germline-derived CDR1 and CDR2 are MNHNY and SVGAGI (reference sequence).

The chain uses TRBV5-5 and TRBJ1-6; 9 bases line up with TRBD1. The CDR3 extends over 17 amino acids. The V gene's germline CDR1 is SGHKS and CDR2 YYEKEE (reference sequence). With 4 bases clipped from V and 2 bases from J, the junction kept 7 bases outside the gene matches. CDR3 sequence (DNA): TGTGCCAGCAGCATACCACAGGGGGCAACCTATAATTCACCCCTCCACTTT. It yields the protein CASSIPQGATYNSPLHF.

This sequence joins TRBV10-1 and TRBJ1-5, with 7 bases identical to TRBD1. Germline CDR1 is WNHNN and CDR2 is SYGVQD (reference sequence). Trimming took 0 bases from V and 8 from J; bases not matched to a gene: 7. This CDR3 spans 15 amino acids. CDR3 residues: CASSESRGGGEPQHF. The CDR3 nucleotides are TGCGCCAGCAGTGAGTCGAGAGGGGGCGGGGAGCCCCAGCATTTT.

J is TRBJ1-1 and V is TRBV6-5; 8 positions match TRBD1. This CDR3 has 15 amino acids. The ends lost 7 bases at V and 3 bases at J; junction bases unmatched: 10. Germline V gene data show CDR1 as MNHEY and CDR2 as SVGAGI. The CDR3 DNA reads as TGTGCCAGCACTACAGGGGGGAATGAACACACTGAAGCTTTCTTT. Protein product: CASTTGGNEHTEAFF.

J is TRBJ2-7 and V is TRBV28; weak D call: TRBD1 (6 bases). From germline, CDR1 is MDHEN and CDR2 SYDVKM. Deletions cut 2 bases from V and 1 base from J, with 12 bases between. This CDR3 region has 15 residues. The CDR3 DNA reads as TGTGCCAGCAGTTTAAGGGGGACATCGTCCTACGAGCAGTACTTC. It is translated as CASSLRGTSSYEQYF.

V gene TRBV28 combines with J gene TRBJ2-1; 10 nucleotides agree with TRBD2. Germline V gives CDR1 MDHEN, CDR2 SYDVKM. The CDR3 extends over 17 amino acids. J gave up 8 bases and V 1 base, and 11 bases lay outside the gene matches. CDR3 bases: TGTGCCAGCAGTTTATTGGTTGAGGCTAGCGGGAGAGATGAGCAGTTCTTC. It yields the protein CASSLLVEASGRDEQFF.

The chain combines TRBV6-5 with TRBJ1-4; TRBD1 matches 7 bases. V lost 7 bases to trimming and J lost 8 bases; unmatched junction nucleotides: 13. Germline lookup yields CDR1 MNHEY and CDR2 SVGAGI. The CDR3 covers 15 residues. In nucleotides, the CDR3 is TGTGCCAGCACCACCGGACAGGTTAGGGGCGAAAAACTGTTTTTT. Amino acids: CASTTGQVRGEKLFF.

V gene TRBV4-3 combines with J gene TRBJ2-3, with D possibly matching TRBD1 (6 bases). Per the germline V gene, CDR1 is LGHNA and CDR2 is YSLEER. V was trimmed by 2 bases and J by 3 bases, leaving 12 bases between them. The CDR3 contains 15 residues. CDR3 coding DNA: TGCGCCAGCAGCCAACCCGGGACAAAGACAGATACGCAGTATTTT. This sequence encodes CASSQPGTKTDTQYF.

In this sample, this clone turned up a few times. V is TRBV11-2 and J is TRBJ1-2; D unresolved. The CDR3 spans 13 residues. V was trimmed by 2 bases and J by 4 bases, leaving 8 bases between them. In germline, CDR1 is SGHAT, CDR2 FQNNGV. The CDR3 is CASSLTGFYGYTF. The CDR3 coding sequence is TGTGCCAGCAGCTTAACGGGATTCTATGGCTACACCTTC.

CDR3 residues: CASSPGGGPQETQYF. CDR3 DNA sequence: TGTGCCAGCAGCCCCGGTGGGGGCCCCCAAGAGACCCAGTACTTC. The genes are TRBV7-3 and TRBJ2-5; D perhaps matches TRBD1 (6 bases). The ends were cut back, 5 bases at V and 1 base at J, with 14 bases in the middle. The CDR3 is 15 residues long. From germline, CDR1 is SGHTA and CDR2 FQGTGA.

Turning to this clone: The germline gene is not matched at one end of the junction; a read error may be the cause. This chain uses TRBV27 with TRBJ1-4, with a tentative D call TRBD1 (5 bases). Per germline, CDR1 MNHEY and CDR2 SMNVEV (reference sequence). This CDR3 spans 15 amino acids. The CDR3 loop is CASNLEVQAKEKLFF. CDR3 coding DNA: TGTGCCAGCAATTTAGAGGTACAGGCCAAAGAAAAACTGTTTTTT.

V usage is TRBV4-1 and J usage is TRBJ2-1; 8 bases are shared with TRBD2. The CDR3 length is 16 residues. Losses at the gene ends were 0 bases for V and 8 bases for J; bases not matched to a gene: 9. Germline V gives CDR1 MGHRA, CDR2 YSYEKL. CDR3 sequence reads: CASSQDPGGVAYEQFF. CDR3 nucleotide sequence: TGCGCCAGCAGCCAAGATCCCGGGGGGGTGGCTTATGAGCAGTTCTTC.

The rearrangement links TRBV2 to TRBJ1-2, with a tentative D call TRBD1 (5 bases). The ends were cut back, 9 bases at V and 4 bases at J, with 18 bases in the middle. CDR1 SNHLY and CDR2 FYNNEI come from the germline V gene. The CDR3 contains 14 residues. Here the CDR3 reads CASSFLQESYGYTF. The CDR3 nucleotides are TGTGCCAGTTCATTCTTACAGGAAAGCTATGGCTACACCTTC.

The rearrangement links TRBV30 to TRBJ2-3; 14 nucleotides agree with TRBD2. Trimming cost V 3 bases and J 4 bases; bases outside gene matches: 9. CDR3 size: 17 residues. CDR1 and CDR2 from the germline V gene are GTSNPN and SVGIG (reference sequence). This CDR3 is CAWSRLAGGPGADTQYF. For the CDR3, the DNA is TGTGCCTGGAGCCGACTAGCGGGAGGGCCCGGGGCAGATACGCAGTATTTT.

In DNA, the CDR3 is TGTGCCAGCAGCCAAGGGGGGGGAGTGTCCGAGCAGTACTTC. This gives the protein CASSQGGGVSEQYF. This sequence joins TRBV4-2 and TRBJ2-7, with TRBD2 matching 7 bases. Germline CDR1 and CDR2: LGHNA and YNFKEQ. This CDR3 has 14 amino acids. V dropped 1 base and J dropped 6; count of bases not matched to a gene: 6.

About this clone: The sample carries other DNA sequences with the same CDR3. The rearrangement links TRBV18 to TRBJ1-1, with D perhaps TRBD1 (6 bases). Deletions cut 6 bases from V and 1 base from J, with 9 bases between. CDR3 length: 13 residues. Germline CDR1 and CDR2: KGHSH and LQKENI. CDR3 sequence: CASSPGQNTEAFF. The CDR3 bases are TGTGCCAGCTCTCCGGGACAGAACACTGAAGCTTTCTTT.

Notes on this clone: One junction end does not reproduce the germline sequence, and a read error may be involved. The gene calls are TRBV19 and TRBJ1-5; possible D gene TRBD1, 6 bases. This CDR3 spans 15 amino acids. Germline V CDR1 and CDR2: LNHDA, SQIVND (reference sequence). This CDR3 reads CASSKEDSSNQPQHF. CDR3 nucleotides: TGTGCCAGCAGTAAGGAGGACAGTAGCAATCAGCCCCAGCATTTT.

The count of this clone is one. V usage is TRBV14 and J usage is TRBJ2-3; TRBD2 matches at 9 bases. Germline V gene data show CDR1 as SGHDN and CDR2 as FVKESK. V lost 4 bases, J lost 2 bases, and 4 bases stayed unmatched. There are 15 residues in the CDR3. The CDR3 protein is CASSLTSGNTDTQYF. Here the CDR3 DNA reads TGTGCCAGCAGCCTGACTAGCGGCAACACAGATACGCAGTATTTT.

The chain couples TRBV7-8 to TRBJ2-1; D remains unclear. Deletions cut 1 base from V and 2 bases from J, with 9 bases between. Germline V gene data show CDR1 as SGHVS and CDR2 as FQNEAQ. CDR3 length: 15 residues. CDR3 DNA: TGTGCCAGCAGCTTAGTCCGCCTAGCCTACAATGAGCAGTTCTTC. It yields the protein CASSLVRLAYNEQFF.

The chain links TRBV7-2 to TRBJ2-3, with D perhaps matching TRBD1 (6 bases). Per the germline V gene, CDR1 is SGHTA and CDR2 is FQGNSA. The ends were cut back, 2 bases at V and 2 bases at J, with 14 bases in the middle. The CDR3 spans 16 residues. The DNA for the CDR3 is TGTGCCAGCAGCTTACAGGGGCTTACTAACACAGATACGCAGTATTTT. It codes for CASSLQGLTNTDTQYF.

The chain is built from TRBV23-1 and TRBJ2-7; 7 bases line up with TRBD1. TRBV23-1 is identified as an open reading frame with a role that is uncertain. This CDR3 spans 13 amino acids. V lost 6 bases to trimming and J lost 3 bases; unmatched junction nucleotides: 5. This CDR3 reads CASSHDRDYEQYF. The CDR3 region has the DNA TGCGCCAGCAGCCACGACAGGGACTACGAGCAGTACTTC.